This entry lists 25 T cell receptor beta chains sequenced from one sample in a study of T cells in Graves' hyperthyroidism and ophthalmopathy. RNA transcripts yielded amplified TCR beta CDR3 regions. HTBI primers were used for first-round RT-PCR of the TCR CDR3. MiXCR was run by TCRdb on the multiplex PCR reads, yielding one entry per CDR3 protein. The sample comprises about 380,000 distinct CDR3 sequences, less than 20% of which are singletons, and about 38% rests with the top ten. Material for sequencing was blood. The receptor set was obtained from a man between 18 and 29 years old with Graves' ophthalmopathy.

This clonotype has ten or more counts. The chain links TRBV12-3 or TRBV12-4 to TRBJ2-1, with TRBD2 matching over 12 bases. The J segment lost 6 bases and the V segment lost 6 bases, leaving 3 bases of the junction unmatched. CDR3 length equals 14 residues. CDR3: CASRRTSGANEQFF. CDR3 coding DNA: TGTGCCAGCAGACGGACTAGCGGGGCCAATGAGCAGTTCTTC.

The chain carries TRBV7-2 and TRBJ2-3; D may be TRBD2 (5 bases). Looked up from germline, CDR1 is SGHTA and CDR2 is FQGNSA. The CDR3 contains 14 residues. Trimming cost V 5 bases and J 0 bases, with 9 bases left between them. CDR3 nucleotide sequence: TGTGCCAGCAGCCAGGACTTCAGCACAGATACGCAGTATTTT. This gives the protein CASSQDFSTDTQYF.

The CDR3 DNA follows: TGTGCCAGCAGAACGACGGAGGGGGGGGGGGCGAGTGAGACCCAGTACTTC. Translation gives CASRTTEGGGASETQYF. This chain uses TRBV3-1 with TRBJ2-5; D perhaps matches TRBD2 (7 bases). This CDR3 is built from 17 residues. CDR1 and CDR2 (germline): LGHDT, YNNKEL (reference sequence). V was clipped by 6 bases and J by 5 bases, with 25 bases between them.

In its sample, this clonotype was seen many times. This rearrangement joins TRBV7-2 to TRBJ1-1; 11 nucleotides align to TRBD1. Trimming cost V 6 bases and J 5 bases; bases outside gene matches: 20. Germline CDR1 is SGHTA and CDR2 is FQGNSA. This CDR3 has 19 amino acids. The CDR3 loop reads CASRGIGQGAGRISTEAFF. The CDR3 DNA reads as TGTGCCAGCAGGGGGATAGGACAGGGGGCAGGTCGGATAAGTACTGAAGCTTTCTTT. Supplemented by reference TRBV7-2 and TRBJ1-1, the full variable domain reads GAGVSQSPSNKVTEKGKDVELRCDPISGHTALYWYRQSLGQGLEFLIYFQGNSAPDKSGLPSDRFSAERTGGSVSTLTIQRTQQEDSAVYLCASRGIGQGAGRISTEAFFGQGTRLTVV.

The V call is TRBV29-1, the J call TRBJ2-1; 8 nucleotides agree with TRBD1. Germline CDR1 and CDR2: SQVTM and ANQGSEA. Trimming at V came to 0 bases and at J to 4 bases, leaving 8 bases not matched to a gene. This CDR3 comprises 16 residues. CDR3 in amino acids: CSVEDSETGAYNEQFF. Here the CDR3 DNA reads TGCAGCGTTGAAGATTCAGAGACAGGGGCATACAATGAGCAGTTCTTC.

The sample holds many counts of this clonotype. This chain links TRBV18 with TRBJ1-1; D not resolved. This CDR3 contains 14 residues. The V end lost 3 bases, the J end lost 7 bases, and 15 bases lay between the germline ends. Germline values: CDR1 KGHSH, CDR2 LQKENI. The CDR3 bases are TGTGCCAGCTCACCGCTGGGCAGTACGGTTGAAGCTTTCTTT. Translation: CASSPLGSTVEAFF.

The chain joins TRBV18 to TRBJ1-4; perhaps TRBD1 as D (5 bases). V shed 5 bases and J shed 8 bases, with 15 bases lying between them. This CDR3 comprises 14 residues. From germline, CDR1 is KGHSH and CDR2 LQKENI. The CDR3 bases are TGTGCCAGCTCAACATCGCGGGGGGTCGAAAAACTGTTTTTT. Amino acids: CASSTSRGVEKLFF.

This clonotype was counted ten times or more. The chain uses TRBV6-1 and TRBJ1-1; no clear D. V was cut by 6 bases and J by 8 bases, with 16 bases left in between. Germline lookup yields CDR1 MNHNS and CDR2 SASEGT. This CDR3 has 13 amino acids. In nucleotides, the CDR3 is TGTGCCAGCAGCCTAGGAGGATTACAAGAAGCTTTCTTT. Amino acids: CASSLGGLQEAFF.

This clonotype came up many times. The genes are TRBV3-1 and TRBJ2-7; the match to TRBD1 covers 7 bases. CDR3 size: 13 residues. Germline V gene data show CDR1 as LGHDT and CDR2 as YNNKEL (reference sequence). V gave up 2 bases and J gave up 5 bases; unmatched junction bases: 3. DNA for the CDR3: TGTGCCAGCAGCCAAAACAGGGGCCACGAGCAGTACTTC. It translates to CASSQNRGHEQYF.

This chain connects TRBV4-1 to TRBJ2-7; 8 bases agree with TRBD2. V lost 0 bases to trimming and J lost 6 bases; unmatched junction nucleotides: 13. Germline values: CDR1 MGHRA, CDR2 YSYEKL. The length of the CDR3 is 17 residues. The CDR3 DNA reads as TGCGCCAGCAGCCAAGAATTCCAAACTAGCGGTCCGAGCGAGCAGTACTTC. It codes for CASSQEFQTSGPSEQYF.

This clonotype was counted between two and nine times. The rearrangement links TRBV7-9 to TRBJ1-2; D gene ambiguous. V lost 4 bases, J lost 2 bases, and 11 bases lay in between. CDR1 and CDR2 (germline): SEHNR, FQNEAQ (reference sequence). The CDR3 extends over 14 amino acids. This CDR3 reads CASSSVADNYGYTF. CDR3 in DNA: TGTGCCAGCAGCTCTGTCGCCGACAACTATGGCTACACCTTC.

This clonotype was seen ten or more times. CDR3 region: CASSQGEGIYGYTF. The CDR3 nucleotides read TGTGCCAGCAGCCAAGGGGAGGGTATCTATGGCTACACCTTC. The chain is built from TRBV3-1 and TRBJ1-2, with no clear D. Germline V gives CDR1 LGHDT, CDR2 YNNKEL (reference sequence). Trimming stripped 1 base from V and 4 bases from J, with 10 bases between. There are 14 residues in the CDR3. The entire variable domain, with the rest obtained from reference TRBV3-1 and TRBJ1-2, is as follows: DTAVSQTPKYLVTQMGNDKSIKCEQNLGHDTMYWYKQDSKKFLKIMFSYNNKELIINETVPNRFSPKSPDKAHLNLHINSLELGDSAVYFCASSQGEGIYGYTFGSGTRLTVV.

This clonotype has more than one count but fewer than ten. This may arise from a read error, as a much more abundant clone is one base away. The chain uses TRBV28 and TRBJ2-7, with 9 bases aligning to TRBD1. The length of the CDR3 is 14 residues. CDR1 and CDR2 (germline): MDHEN, SYDVKM. V shed 7 bases, J shed 1 base, and the junction held 5 bases outside the gene matches. The CDR3 loop reads CASNPGTGSYEQYF. CDR3 bases: TGTGCCAGCAACCCCGGGACAGGGTCCTACGAGCAGTACTTC.

In regard to this clonotype: Given a much more abundant clone one base away, this may be a read error. This chain connects TRBV15 to TRBJ2-7, with D unresolved. The DNA matches TRBJ2-1 better at its end, which makes the J call doubtful. The germline V gene encodes CDR1 LNHNV and CDR2 YYDKDF (reference sequence). This CDR3 has 13 amino acids. Here the CDR3 DNA reads TGTGCCACCAGCGATTGGGGTTCCTACGAGCAGTTCTTC. It yields the protein CATSDWGSYEQFF.

There are many counts of this clonotype. V usage is TRBV5-1 and J usage is TRBJ2-1; 9 nucleotides line up with TRBD1. This CDR3 spans 14 amino acids. Germline CDR1 is SGHRS and CDR2 is YFSETQ. After removal of 4 bases from V and 7 bases from J, the junction contained 6 bases not matched to a gene. The CDR3 DNA follows: TGCGCCAGCAGCCCTCGGACAGGGGAGAATGAGCAGTTCTTC. The encoded protein is CASSPRTGENEQFF.

The V gene is TRBV6-6, the J gene TRBJ2-3; 8 nucleotides agree with TRBD1. CDR3 length: 22 amino acids. Germline CDR1 MNHNY, CDR2 SVGAGI (reference sequence). V was pared by 0 bases and J by 5 bases, with 25 bases of the junction left unmatched. The CDR3 loop reads CASSYSIPLRSYRTGNVDTQYF. The CDR3 coding sequence is TGTGCCAGCAGTTACTCGATTCCGCTTCGGAGCTACCGGACAGGGAATGTAGATACGCAGTATTTT.

This chain links TRBV20-1 with TRBJ2-6; D unresolved. The CDR3 loop spans 14 amino acids. CDR1 is DFQATT, CDR2 SNEGSKA, per germline (reference sequence). The V end was cut by 5 bases, the J end by 2 bases, with 10 bases between. This CDR3 is CSALRVTGANVLTF. CDR3 DNA sequence: TGCAGTGCTCTTCGGGTAACTGGGGCCAACGTCCTGACTTTC.

This rearrangement joins TRBV20-1 to TRBJ1-1, with 7 bases matching TRBD1. The J segment lost 1 base and the V segment lost 6 bases, leaving 5 bases of the junction unmatched. The CDR3 loop spans 13 amino acids. Germline V lookup: CDR1 DFQATT, CDR2 SNEGSKA (reference sequence). The CDR3 bases are TGCAGTGCGGCGGGGACAGCGAACACTGAAGCTTTCTTT. Residues: CSAAGTANTEAFF.

The chain joins TRBV10-3 to TRBJ2-3; D not certain. Looked up from germline, CDR1 is ENHRY and CDR2 is SYGVKD. Between the trimmed V and J ends, which lost 4 bases and 4 bases, there was a span of 15 bases. CDR3 length equals 15 residues. The CDR3 loop reads CAISALAVGPDTQYF. In DNA form, the CDR3 reads TGTGCCATCAGTGCGTTAGCAGTCGGACCAGATACGCAGTATTTT.

This clonotype occurred a few times. V and J are TRBV19 and TRBJ1-1; 8 bases fit TRBD1. This CDR3 contains 19 residues. V lost 4 bases and J lost 3; bases outside the gene matches: 19. Looked up from germline, CDR1 is LNHDA and CDR2 is SQIVND (reference sequence). CDR3 DNA sequence: TGTGCCAGTAGTAAGGGCAGGGGGCGCGGATTATTAATTGACACTGAAGCTTTCTTT. It yields the protein CASSKGRGRGLLIDTEAFF.

This chain connects TRBV11-2 to TRBJ2-7; 9 bases match TRBD1. V was pared by 1 base and J by 5 bases, with 15 bases of the junction left unmatched. This CDR3 comprises 18 residues. Germline lookup yields CDR1 SGHAT and CDR2 FQNNGV. DNA for the CDR3: TGTGCCAGCAGCTTAGGGGGGACAGGGAATTCGACCCGGAACGAGCAGTACTTC. This codes for CASSLGGTGNSTRNEQYF.

This clonotype was seen repeatedly, ten times or more. CDR3 coding DNA: TGCGCCAGCAGCGCCACTGTACAGGGGACCGGGGAGCTGTTTTTT. This encodes CASSATVQGTGELFF. The V call is TRBV5-1, the J call TRBJ2-2; 7 positions match TRBD1. J gave up 5 bases and V 4 bases, and 8 bases lay outside the gene matches. The CDR3 runs 15 residues. Germline CDR1 is SGHRS and CDR2 is YFSETQ.

This clonotype was found many times. V is TRBV11-2 and J is TRBJ1-2; D unclear. Germline V lookup: CDR1 SGHAT, CDR2 FQNNGV. V was cut by 2 bases and J by 4 bases, with 11 bases left in between. The CDR3 totals 14 residues. DNA for the CDR3: TGTGCCAGCAGCTTAAGCACTACAATCTATGGCTACACCTTC. Protein: CASSLSTTIYGYTF. The full variable domain, rest sourced from reference TRBV11-2 and TRBJ1-2, is EAGVAQSPRYKIIEKRQSVAFWCNPISGHATLYWYQQILGQGPKLLIQFQNNGVVDDSQLPKDRFSAERLKGVDSTLKIQPAKLEDSAVYLCASSLSTTIYGYTFGSGTRLTVV.

This clonotype has a count of ten or more. V gene TRBV6-1 combines with J gene TRBJ2-3; the match to TRBD2 covers 16 bases. This CDR3 comprises 17 residues. The V gene end was trimmed by 7 bases and the J gene end by 1 base; junction bases not matched to a gene: 5. Per germline, CDR1 MNHNS and CDR2 SASEGT. The CDR3 DNA sequence: TGTGCCAGCAAGGGACTAGCGGGGGGGCAGGGCACAGATACGCAGTATTTT. Amino acid sequence: CASKGLAGGQGTDTQYF.

This clonotype was seen at least ten times. This rearrangement joins TRBV12-3 or TRBV12-4 to TRBJ2-7; possibly TRBD2 for D (6 bases). This CDR3 is built from 14 residues. Trimming took 0 bases from V and 5 from J, leaving 11 bases between them. In nucleotides, the CDR3 is TGTGCCAGCAGTTTAGCGCGTGGAGGGAACGAGCAGTACTTC. This encodes CASSLARGGNEQYF.